A single sample is the source of the 24 T cell receptor beta chains below, sequenced in a study of shared clonotypes between healthy human individuals. Only in-frame clones appear in the TCRdb table, and some are missing; sequencing was by immunoSEQ multiplex PCR. Altogether about 650,000 clones are present, about 95% being singletons, with the ten largest covering roughly 0.1%. The naive CD8 subset, CD45RO-negative cells positively selected for CCR7, excluded terminally differentiated effector memory CD45RA+ cells. The sample comprised naive CD8+ T cells sorted from blood. The receptors were sampled from a woman between 25 and 40 years old in good health.

This clone was seen just once. This sequence joins TRBV5-4 and TRBJ2-7, with TRBD2 matching 16 bases. Germline CDR1 is SGHNT and CDR2 is YYREEE (reference sequence). J gave up 5 bases and V 3 bases, and 11 bases lay outside the gene matches. CDR3 size: 18 residues. The CDR3 loop reads CASSYPGLAGGPEHEQYF. The CDR3 bases are TGTGCCAGCAGCTATCCGGGACTAGCGGGAGGGCCCGAGCACGAGCAGTACTTC.

The gene calls are TRBV2 and TRBJ2-3; TRBD1 matches at 11 bases. The V segment lost 4 bases and the J segment 3 bases; nucleotides outside the gene matches: 6. The CDR3 totals 16 residues. CDR1 and CDR2 from the germline V gene are SNHLY and FYNNEI. The CDR3 sequence: CASSVSGTGGTDTQYF. In DNA form, the CDR3 reads TGTGCCAGCAGTGTATCCGGGACAGGGGGGACAGATACGCAGTATTTT.

V gene TRBV16 combines with J gene TRBJ2-1, with TRBD2 as a possible D gene (5 bases). Germline V CDR1 and CDR2: KGHSY, FQNENV. Trimming pared 2 bases from V and 0 bases from J, leaving 11 bases between. This CDR3 has 16 amino acids. The CDR3, as DNA: TGTGCCAGCAGCCAAAGGATTAGCGACTCCTACAATGAGCAGTTCTTC. Residues: CASSQRISDSYNEQFF.

The rearrangement links TRBV6-1 to TRBJ2-3, with D tentatively TRBD1 (7 bases). CDR3 length equals 15 residues. Trimming cost V 6 bases and J 5 bases, with 18 bases left between them. Germline CDR1 and CDR2: MNHNS and SASEGT. CDR3 protein: CASRDSGGYIDTQYF. The DNA of the CDR3 is TGTGCCAGCAGAGATTCAGGGGGGTACATAGATACGCAGTATTTT.

This rearrangement joins TRBV10-3 to TRBJ2-7; D possibly matches TRBD1 or TRBD2 (5 bases each). The ends were cut back, 4 bases at V and 3 bases at J, with 16 bases in the middle. CDR3 length: 15 amino acids. CDR1 and CDR2 (germline): ENHRY, SYGVKD. CDR3 sequence: CAISVLRDGFYEQYF. Here the CDR3 DNA reads TGTGCCATCAGTGTTCTCCGGGACGGATTCTACGAGCAGTACTTC.

The V and J genes are TRBV28 and TRBJ1-2; D is uncertain. CDR1 and CDR2 from the germline V gene are MDHEN and SYDVKM. V was pared by 2 bases and J by 0 bases, with 7 bases between. CDR3 length: 14 residues. CDR3 in amino acids: CASSLIGSNYGYTF. CDR3 DNA sequence: TGTGCCAGCAGTTTAATCGGTTCTAACTATGGCTACACCTTC.

V usage is TRBV7-9 and J usage is TRBJ1-3; 12 positions agree with TRBD1. The ends lost 5 bases at V and 8 bases at J; junction bases unmatched: 4. Germline CDR1 and CDR2: SEHNR and FQNEAQ (reference sequence). This CDR3 spans 14 amino acids. For the CDR3, the DNA is TGTGCCAGCAGCGGGACAGGGGGCGCATACACCATATATTTT. Protein: CASSGTGGAYTIYF.

Here the CDR3 reads CASSVYRPLGPNTGELFF. In nucleotides, the CDR3 is TGTGCCAGCAGCGTCTACCGCCCCCTCGGCCCCAACACCGGGGAGCTGTTTTTT. This rearrangement joins TRBV9 to TRBJ2-2; D gene unclear. The CDR3 extends over 18 amino acids. Germline V gives CDR1 SGDLS, CDR2 YYNGEE. With 2 bases removed from V and 2 bases from J, the gap between germline ends came to 19 bases.

The rearrangement joins TRBV27 to TRBJ1-1, with D maybe TRBD1 (5 bases). The V and J ends lost 6 bases and 7 bases respectively, with 12 bases between them. CDR3 length: 12 residues. The germline CDR1 and CDR2 sequences are MNHEY and SMNVEV (reference sequence). The CDR3 sequence: CASSPGTFEAFF. CDR3 DNA sequence: TGTGCCAGCAGCCCTGGGACTTTTGAAGCTTTCTTT.

The chain carries TRBV10-2 and TRBJ2-5; 8 bases align to TRBD2. V gave up 2 bases and J gave up 1 base; unmatched junction bases: 3. This CDR3 contains 15 residues. Germline loops: CDR1 WSHSY, CDR2 SAAADI. The CDR3 spells CASSERREAQETQYF. In DNA, the CDR3 is TGCGCCAGCAGTGAGAGGCGGGAGGCCCAAGAGACCCAGTACTTC.

The rearrangement uses TRBV28 and TRBJ2-1; 9 bases are a match to TRBD1. The CDR3 has 14 residues. Germline CDR1 reads MDHEN; CDR2 reads SYDVKM. With V trimmed by 3 bases and J by 8 bases, 5 bases remained unmatched. CDR3 bases: TGTGCCAGCAGTTTTGGGACAGGGCCCCATGAGCAGTTCTTC. Translation gives CASSFGTGPHEQFF.

The chain joins TRBV6-5 to TRBJ2-3, with D possibly TRBD1 on 6 matching bases. Germline assignment: CDR1 MNHEY and CDR2 SVGAGI. Trimming took 4 bases from V and 6 from J, leaving 17 bases between them. The CDR3 extends over 15 amino acids. DNA for the CDR3: TGTGCCAGCAGTTTTCTTTCCAGGGGAGCCGATACGCAGTATTTT. Translation: CASSFLSRGADTQYF.

In the case of this clone: Different DNA sequences within this sample yield the same CDR3. The chain links TRBV7-9 to TRBJ1-1; possibly TRBD1 for D (5 bases). CDR1 is SEHNR and CDR2 is FQNEAQ in the germline V gene (reference sequence). CDR3 length equals 12 residues. Trimming pared 3 bases from V and 7 bases from J, leaving 9 bases between. The DNA of the CDR3 is TGTGCCAGCAGCTTTGGTGACAGTGAAGCTTTCTTT. Translated: CASSFGDSEAFF.

This chain links TRBV4-1 with TRBJ2-7, with 11 bases identical to TRBD1. CDR3 size: 15 residues. Germline V gives CDR1 MGHRA, CDR2 YSYEKL. With 5 bases clipped from V and 3 bases from J, the junction kept 6 bases outside the gene matches. CDR3 protein: CASSSGQGAYYEQYF. CDR3 DNA: TGCGCCAGCAGCTCAGGACAGGGGGCCTACTACGAGCAGTACTTC.

The chain recombines TRBV5-8 with TRBJ2-5, with D perhaps assigned TRBD1 or TRBD2 (5 bases each). The CDR3 extends over 14 amino acids. Germline lookup yields CDR1 SGHTS and CDR2 YDEGEE. Trimming shortened V by 4 bases and J by 4 bases, and 14 bases separated the two germline ends. CDR3 loop: CASSPGRPPETQYF. DNA of the CDR3: TGTGCCAGCAGCCCGGGGCGCCCCCCAGAGACCCAGTACTTC.

The V call is TRBV27, the J call TRBJ2-2; unclear D gene. V shed 2 bases and J shed 3 bases, with 7 bases lying between them. The CDR3 runs 14 residues. Germline CDR1 reads MNHEY; CDR2 reads SMNVEV (reference sequence). The CDR3 protein is CASSLGPDTGELFF. The CDR3 DNA is TGTGCCAGCAGTTTAGGGCCAGACACCGGGGAGCTGTTTTTT.

The CDR3 protein is CASSLNQYF. CDR3 in DNA: TGTGCCAGCAGCCTCAACCAGTACTTC. The chain joins TRBV27 to TRBJ2-5; unclear D gene. Germline values: CDR1 MNHEY, CDR2 SMNVEV (reference sequence). The CDR3 totals 9 residues. V gave up 6 bases and J gave up 10 bases, with 6 bases separating them.

This rearrangement joins TRBV14 to TRBJ1-2; weak D call: TRBD1 (5 bases). Germline V gene lookup returns CDR1 SGHDN and CDR2 FVKESK. The CDR3 has 12 residues. V was pared by 3 bases and J by 4 bases, with 6 bases between. The CDR3 loop reads CASSQGTYGYTF. The DNA for the CDR3 is TGTGCCAGCAGCCAGGGGACCTATGGCTACACCTTC.

The chain has TRBV5-4 and TRBJ2-3; no definite D call. V lost 2 bases and J lost 2, with 3 bases in between. The CDR3 is 12 amino acids. Germline-derived CDR1 and CDR2 are SGHNT and YYREEE (reference sequence). In DNA, the CDR3 is TGTGCCAGCAGCTTCCACACAGATACGCAGTATTTT. It specifies CASSFHTDTQYF.

The chain joins TRBV30 to TRBJ1-4; 10 bases fit TRBD1. The V segment lost 1 base and the J segment 6 bases; nucleotides outside the gene matches: 11. CDR1 and CDR2 from the germline V gene are GTSNPN and SVGIG (reference sequence). This CDR3 has 17 amino acids. CDR3 in amino acids: CAWSGGTGAALDEKLFF. CDR3 in DNA: TGTGCCTGGAGTGGGGGGACAGGGGCGGCCTTGGATGAAAAACTGTTTTTT.

The chain recombines TRBV7-9 with TRBJ2-1; 11 bases align to TRBD2. J lost 7 bases, V lost 4 bases, and 9 bases had no gene match. The germline gives CDR1 SEHNR, CDR2 FQNEAQ (reference sequence). The CDR3 sequence is 16 residues long. The CDR3 coding sequence is TGTGCCAGCAGCTCTATAGCGGGAGGGCCGGGTAATGAGCAGTTCTTC. Its protein product is CASSSIAGGPGNEQFF. Supplemented by reference TRBV7-9 and TRBJ2-1, the full variable domain reads DTGVSQNPRHKITKRGQNVTFRCDPISEHNRLYWYRQTLGQGPEFLTYFQNEAQLEKSRLLSDRFSAERPKGSFSTLEIQRTEQGDSAMYLCASSSIAGGPGNEQFFGPGTRLTVL.

The chain is built from TRBV27 and TRBJ2-2, with unresolved D. The CDR3 spans 17 residues. Germline loops: CDR1 MNHEY, CDR2 SMNVEV (reference sequence). V shed 7 bases and J shed 1 base, with 19 bases lying between them. CDR3 residues: CASIENIWAMNTGELFF. In DNA form, the CDR3 reads TGTGCCAGCATCGAAAATATCTGGGCGATGAACACCGGGGAGCTGTTTTTT.

CDR3 in amino acids: CASSFESSYEQYF. CDR3 nucleotides: TGTGCCAGCAGTTTTGAATCGTCCTACGAGCAGTACTTC. The rearrangement uses TRBV28 and TRBJ2-7; D uncertain. Deletions cut 3 bases from V and 1 base from J, with 7 bases between. There are 13 residues in the CDR3. Germline CDR1 is MDHEN and CDR2 is SYDVKM.

Of note for this clone: Additional DNA sequences in this sample encode the identical CDR3. The rearrangement uses TRBV6-5 and TRBJ1-5; no clear D. Germline CDR1 and CDR2: MNHEY and SVGAGI. The germline V and J ends were trimmed by 4 bases and 0 bases, with 7 bases remaining between them. The CDR3 totals 14 residues. This CDR3 reads CASSSGDSNQPQHF. The CDR3 DNA reads TGTGCCAGCAGTTCCGGGGATAGCAATCAGCCCCAGCATTTT.